Below, 19 T cell receptor beta chains from the same sample are listed, as sequenced in a study of radiotherapy plus CTLA-4 blockade in lung cancer. The repertoire was sequenced with immunoSEQ multiplex PCR; TCRdb's copy has only in-frame clones and lacks some. The table has more than 75,000 clones, 72% seen once. The source material was peripheral blood, sampled from a patient treated with radiotherapy plus ipilimumab. All receptors come from a human donor with non-small cell lung cancer that progressed on radiotherapy plus ipilimumab.

The V call is TRBV20-1, the J call TRBJ1-1; D is undetermined. Germline V gene data show CDR1 as DFQATT and CDR2 as SNEGSKA (reference sequence). Trimming removed 3 bases at V and 6 bases at J, with 8 bases between. The CDR3 totals 11 residues. The CDR3 is CSARDLPEAFF. DNA of the CDR3: TGCAGTGCTAGGGATTTGCCTGAAGCTTTCTTT.

The chain carries TRBV2 and TRBJ2-1; no clear D. This CDR3 contains 14 residues. Per germline, CDR1 SNHLY and CDR2 FYNNEI. V dropped 6 bases and J dropped 9 bases, with 18 bases sitting between them. The CDR3 DNA sequence: TGTGCCAGCAGACCCCGAAGTCCCCGCAGTGAGCAGTTCTTC. This translates into CASRPRSPRSEQFF.

The chain links TRBV19 to TRBJ2-6, with D perhaps matching TRBD1 or TRBD2 (6 bases each). The V gene lost 5 bases and the J gene lost 0 bases, with 20 bases spanning the gap. The length of the CDR3 is 19 residues. In germline, CDR1 is LNHDA, CDR2 SQIVND (reference sequence). In DNA, the CDR3 is TGTGCCAGTAGTGCGGGACACCGCAACCGATTCTCTGGGGCCAACGTCCTGACTTTC. Protein: CASSAGHRNRFSGANVLTF. The entire variable domain, with the rest obtained from reference TRBV19 and TRBJ2-6, is as follows: DGGITQSPKYLFRKEGQNVTLSCEQNLNHDAMYWYRQDPGQGLRLIYYSQIVNDFQKGDIAEGYSVSREKKESFPLTVTSAQKNPTAFYLCASSAGHRNRFSGANVLTFGAGSRLTVL.

This chain joins TRBV28 and TRBJ2-7; TRBD2 aligns across 10 bases. Germline assignment: CDR1 MDHEN and CDR2 SYDVKM. The CDR3 runs 15 residues. V dropped 4 bases and J dropped 5; count of bases not matched to a gene: 8. The CDR3 DNA reads TGTGCCAGCAGTTCATTTTTAGCGGGAGGTGACGAGCAGTACTTC. Translating gives CASSSFLAGGDEQYF.

The V call is TRBV19, the J call TRBJ2-7, with TRBD1 matching 10 bases. CDR3 length equals 13 residues. V lost 5 bases to trimming and J lost 4 bases; unmatched junction nucleotides: 2. CDR1 and CDR2 from the germline V gene are LNHDA and SQIVND (reference sequence). The CDR3 DNA is TGTGCCAGTAGTCGGGACAGGGGATACGAGCAGTACTTC. This codes for CASSRDRGYEQYF.

The chain employs TRBV9 and TRBJ2-3, with D possibly matching TRBD1 (5 bases). Deletions cut 0 bases from V and 2 bases from J, with 10 bases between. The CDR3 is 15 residues long. CDR1 is SGDLS and CDR2 is YYNGEE in the germline V gene. CDR3 residues: CASSVAQGVTDTQYF. The CDR3 DNA reads TGTGCCAGCAGCGTAGCCCAGGGCGTCACAGATACGCAGTATTTT.

The rearrangement links TRBV28 to TRBJ1-5; TRBD1 might be the D (6 bases). The CDR3 is 14 residues long. V was trimmed by 6 bases and J by 5 bases, leaving 14 bases between them. Germline V gives CDR1 MDHEN, CDR2 SYDVKM. CDR3 nucleotides: TGTGCCAGCAGACCGGACAGCGATTATCAGCCCCAGCATTTT. Its translation: CASRPDSDYQPQHF.

This clone was detected once. J is TRBJ1-1 and V is TRBV7-9, with D possibly matching TRBD1 (5 bases). CDR1 is SEHNR and CDR2 is FQNEAQ in the germline V gene (reference sequence). The CDR3 runs 15 residues. Trimming removed 6 bases at V and 5 bases at J, with 19 bases between. The CDR3 DNA sequence: TGTGCCAGCAGTCCCTCGGGGTCTGAGGGGACTGAAGCTTTCTTT. Its protein product is CASSPSGSEGTEAFF.

This chain connects TRBV5-1 to TRBJ2-5; 10 nucleotides align to TRBD2. Germline CDR1 SGHRS, CDR2 YFSETQ. The CDR3 has 16 residues. V was pared by 3 bases and J by 2 bases, with 7 bases of the junction left unmatched. CDR3 sequence: CASSYGTSVDQETQYF. The CDR3 nucleotides are TGCGCCAGCAGCTATGGGACTAGCGTAGATCAAGAGACCCAGTACTTC.

This clone occurred once. V usage is TRBV6-5 and J usage is TRBJ2-7; the D gene is possibly TRBD2 (5 bases). The CDR3 loop spans 14 amino acids. V gave up 2 bases and J gave up 5 bases, with 13 bases separating them. CDR1 and CDR2 (germline): MNHEY, SVGAGI. The CDR3 nucleotides are TGTGCCAGCAGTTACGGGCCGGGGTCGGACGAGCAGTACTTC. It codes for CASSYGPGSDEQYF.

The rearrangement uses TRBV5-1 and TRBJ2-7; 11 bases align to TRBD2. Trimming removed 3 bases from V and 2 bases from J; junction bases left unmatched: 7. Germline CDR1 reads SGHRS; CDR2 reads YFSETQ. The CDR3 extends over 16 amino acids. The DNA of the CDR3 is TGCGCCAGCAGCTCCGGACTAGCGGGTTCTACCTACGAGCAGTACTTC. Protein sequence: CASSSGLAGSTYEQYF.

This chain links TRBV5-1 with TRBJ2-6; D is perhaps TRBD1 (6 bases). This CDR3 has 19 residues. The V gene's germline CDR1 is SGHRS and CDR2 YFSETQ. Trimming shortened V by 3 bases and J by 0 bases, and 19 bases separated the two germline ends. The CDR3 nucleotides are TGCGCCAGCAGCTCGACCTGGACAGCTACCATCTCTGGGGCCAACGTCCTGACTTTC. It specifies CASSSTWTATISGANVLTF.

V and J are TRBV27 and TRBJ1-4; 9 nucleotides agree with TRBD1. The ends lost 8 bases at V and 0 bases at J; junction bases unmatched: 10. The CDR3 is made up of 17 amino acids. Germline V gene sequence: CDR1 MNHEY, CDR2 SMNVEV (reference sequence). CDR3 protein: CASGDRDRFATNEKLFF. CDR3 in DNA: TGTGCCAGCGGGGACAGGGATCGGTTTGCAACTAATGAAAAACTGTTTTTT. Complete variable domain (other parts from reference TRBV27 and TRBJ1-4): EAQVTQNPRYLITVTGKKLTVTCSQNMNHEYMSWYRQDPGLGLRQIYYSMNVEVTDKGDVPEGYKVSRKEKRNFPLILESPSPNQTSLYFCASGDRDRFATNEKLFFGSGTQLSVL.

This sequence joins TRBV5-4 and TRBJ1-1; D is ambiguous. Per the germline V gene, CDR1 is SGHNT and CDR2 is YYREEE (reference sequence). The germline V and J ends were trimmed by 4 bases and 4 bases, with 17 bases remaining between them. The CDR3 sequence is 15 residues long. Here the CDR3 reads CASSHRFGIGTEAFF. In DNA, the CDR3 is TGTGCCAGCAGCCACCGATTTGGAATTGGCACTGAAGCTTTCTTT.

J is TRBJ1-1 and V is TRBV7-9; D gene unclear. The CDR3 sequence is 14 residues long. Trimming removed 1 base from V and 2 bases from J, with 8 bases in between. The germline CDR1 and CDR2 sequences are SEHNR and FQNEAQ (reference sequence). The CDR3 bases are TGTGCCAGCAGCTTAGTTCTGGGAAACACTGAAGCTTTCTTT. It specifies CASSLVLGNTEAFF.

The V gene is TRBV9, the J gene TRBJ2-5; weak D call: TRBD2 (6 bases). V was pared by 2 bases and J by 5 bases, with 16 bases between. The CDR3 covers 15 residues. Germline V CDR1 and CDR2: SGDLS, YYNGEE. CDR3 loop: CASSVVGGARETQYF. The CDR3 DNA follows: TGTGCCAGCAGCGTGGTGGGGGGAGCACGTGAGACCCAGTACTTC.

This rearrangement joins TRBV19 to TRBJ1-2; the D is unclear. V was shortened by 0 bases and J by 5 bases, with 13 bases between the two germline ends. CDR1 is LNHDA and CDR2 is SQIVND in the germline V gene (reference sequence). CDR3 size: 15 residues. CDR3 amino acids: CASSIDRRRGYGYTF. The CDR3 nucleotides are TGTGCCAGTAGTATAGATCGGCGGAGAGGATATGGCTACACCTTC.

The chain couples TRBV9 to TRBJ2-5, with 7 bases aligning to TRBD2. J was trimmed by 1 base and V by 4 bases; bases with no gene match: 4. The CDR3 has 14 amino acids. In germline, CDR1 is SGDLS, CDR2 YYNGEE. The CDR3 sequence: CASSPRTSQETQYF. CDR3 nucleotides: TGTGCCAGCAGCCCCAGGACTAGCCAAGAGACCCAGTACTTC.

The genes are TRBV6-1 and TRBJ1-2; a weak D match, TRBD1 (6 bases). The V end lost 0 bases, the J end lost 7 bases, and 21 bases lay between the germline ends. The germline V gene has CDR1 MNHNS and CDR2 SASEGT. The CDR3 contains 17 residues. The DNA of the CDR3 is TGTGCCAGCAGTGAAGCGCTACAGGGTAGCCACCCGGCTGGCTACACCTTC. It codes for CASSEALQGSHPAGYTF.